These T cell receptor beta chains were read from a single sample in a study of cytomegalovirus exposure and HLA in healthy donors. Measured with immunoSEQ multiplex PCR; TCRdb has only the in-frame clones, and not every one. The sample shows over 200,000 clones, 85% to 90% of them seen only once. The sequencing input was PBMCs. These receptors were collected from a woman between 18 and 29 years old in good health and CMV-seronegative. Both conserved end residues are part of each CDR3. Fields, in order: J gene, V gene, clone size, D gene, CDR3 DNA, CDR3 protein. The D gene is left open where the match is weak. Rows may omit the clone size; those that give it use once, few, many or a size class.

>TRBJ1-4|TRBV6-5|once|TRBD1
TGTGCCAGCAGTTACTCCGGGACAGGGGGCGAAAAACTGTTTTTT
CASSYSGTGGEKLFF
>TRBJ2-2|TRBV5-4|.|.
TGTGCCAGCAGCTCTAACCCAGGTCAGGACACGAACACCGGGGAGCTGTTTTTT
CASSSNPGQDTNTGELFF
>TRBJ1-1|TRBV6-5|.|TRBD1
TGTGCCAGCAGTCGATGGGACAGGGAATACACTGAAGCTTTCTTT
CASSRWDREYTEAFF
>TRBJ1-5|TRBV7-8|.|TRBD1
TGTGCCAGCAGCAGCCCGGGACAGGACAATATCGGCAATCAGCCCCAGCATTTT
CASSSPGQDNIGNQPQHF
>TRBJ2-7|TRBV5-8|.|.
TGTGCCAGCAGCTTGATGGGGCGAACCTACGAGCAGTACTTC
CASSLMGRTYEQYF
>TRBJ2-7|TRBV5-6|.|TRBD1
TGTGCCAGCAGCTTCGGGACAGAGTCCTACGAGCAGTACTTC
CASSFGTESYEQYF
>TRBJ2-3|TRBV10-3|once|TRBD2
TGTGCCATCAGCGCACCGGGAGGATCCACAGATACGCAGTATTTT
CAISAPGGSTDTQYF
>TRBJ1-5|TRBV5-6|.|TRBD1
TGTGCCAGCAGCGTTCGACAGGGGGCCGTCAATCAGCCCCAGCATTTT
CASSVRQGAVNQPQHF
>TRBJ2-2|TRBV4-1|once|TRBD1
TGCGCCAGCAGCCAAAAACAGGGGGCGATTCGCTCGTACACCGGGGAGCTGTTTTTT
CASSQKQGAIRSYTGELFF
>TRBJ2-5|TRBV27|.|.
TGTGCCAGCAGCCTCCAAGAGACCCAGTACTTC
CASSLQETQYF
>TRBJ2-7|TRBV19|.|TRBD1
TGTGCCAGTAGTGCTCTAGGTAGACAGGGGACCTACGAGCAGTACTTC
CASSALGRQGTYEQYF
>TRBJ2-1|TRBV7-7|.|TRBD2
TGTGCTAGCAGCCCGGGACTAGATTGGGGGGCCCAGCAGTTCTTC
CASSPGLDWGAQQFF
>TRBJ2-3|TRBV10-3|.|.
TGTGCCATCAGAGGGACTGGCACAGATACGCAGTATTTT
CAIRGTGTDTQYF
>TRBJ2-7|TRBV7-2|.|.
TGTGCCAGCACCAGCGCCCCATACTCCGAGCAGTACTTC
CASTSAPYSEQYF
>TRBJ2-1|TRBV29-1|.|.
TGCAGCCTCCCGCCGACAGGGCGGGATAATGAGCAGTTCTTC
CSLPPTGRDNEQFF
>TRBJ2-3|TRBV5-8|.|.
TGTGCCAGCAGCTTGAAGAGTGGAGATACGCAGTATTTT
CASSLKSGDTQYF
>TRBJ1-1|TRBV27|.|.
TGTGCCAGCAGTTTACAGGTTAACACTGAAGCTTTCTTT
CASSLQVNTEAFF
>TRBJ2-7|TRBV11-2|.|.
TGTGCCAGCAGCTTAGAAAGAGGATTCTCCTACGAGCAGTACTTC
CASSLERGFSYEQYF
>TRBJ1-2|TRBV28|.|TRBD1
TGTGCCGGAGCTACAGGGGCTGGCTACACCTTC
CAGATGAGYTF
>TRBJ2-1|TRBV25-1|.|TRBD2
TGTGCCAGCAGCGCGGGACTAGCGGGAGGCCATGAGCAGTTCTTC
CASSAGLAGGHEQFF
>TRBJ2-1|TRBV6-1|.|.
TGTGCCAGCAGAGGTGTGGCAGCGGGTGAGCAGTTCTTC
CASRGVAAGEQFF
>TRBJ2-3|TRBV5-1|.|.
TGCGCCAGCAGCTTGGAACTACCTAGCACAGATACGCAGTATTTT
CASSLELPSTDTQYF
>TRBJ2-6|TRBV6-1|.|TRBD1
TGTGCCAGCAGTGCACAGGGGGCTGGGGCCAACGTCCTGACTTTC
CASSAQGAGANVLTF
>TRBJ1-2|TRBV13|.|.
TGTGCCAGCAGCTTGGCGTCCCTCAGGGGATTGATCCATGGCTACACCTTC
CASSLASLRGLIHGYTF
>TRBJ2-7|TRBV5-6|.|TRBD2
TGTGCCAGCAGCGCTGGGACTAGCGGGAGTTTCGAGCAGTACTTC
CASSAGTSGSFEQYF
>TRBJ2-5|TRBV4-2|.|TRBD2
TGTGCCAGCAGCCTAGGACTAGCGGGAGAGTTGGAGACCCAGTACTTC
CASSLGLAGELETQYF
>TRBJ2-7|TRBV28|few|.
TGTGCCAGCAGATCTCGTCAGGGGCCCCGATACTTC
CASRSRQGPRYF
>TRBJ1-1|TRBV27|.|.
TGTGCCAGCAGTTTATCTCGCAGGGGGAACACTGAAGCTTTCTTT
CASSLSRRGNTEAFF
>TRBJ2-2|TRBV6-5|.|TRBD1
TGTGTAACCGGACAGGATGGGGGCGGGGAGCTGTTTTTT
CVTGQDGGGELFF
>TRBJ2-3|TRBV6-1|.|.
TGTGCCAGCAGTCCCCGTTTCGGCACAGATACGCAGTATTTT
CASSPRFGTDTQYF
>TRBJ2-3|TRBV9|.|TRBD2
TGTGCCAGCAGCGTAGGCGGGGGACCCACAGATACGCAGTATTTT
CASSVGGGPTDTQYF
>TRBJ2-7|TRBV7-2|.|TRBD1
TGTGCCAGCAGCTTTGGACAGGGAGGCTACGAGCAGTACTTC
CASSFGQGGYEQYF
>TRBJ2-2|TRBV9|.|.
TGTGCCAGCAGCGTAGACAGGGATGCGGGCGCCGGGGAGCTGTTTTTT
CASSVDRDAGAGELFF
>TRBJ1-2|TRBV30|.|TRBD1
TGTGCCTTCCCGGACAGGGCGAACTATGGCTACACCTTC
CAFPDRANYGYTF
>TRBJ2-7|TRBV5-6|.|TRBD1
TGTGCCAGCAGCCCCCCGGACAGGGCGTTCTACGAGCAGTACTTC
CASSPPDRAFYEQYF
>TRBJ2-3|TRBV29-1|.|TRBD2
TGCAGCGTTGAAGAAATAAATCTAGCGGGCATCGGCACAGATACGCAGTATTTT
CSVEEINLAGIGTDTQYF
>TRBJ2-7|TRBV10-1|.|TRBD1
TGCGCCAGCAGTGACCGGGACAGGGGATACGAGCAGTACTTC
CASSDRDRGYEQYF
>TRBJ2-1|TRBV7-2|.|.
TGTGCCAGCAGCTTAACTAGCTCTTCCTACAATGAGCAGTTCTTC
CASSLTSSSYNEQFF
>TRBJ2-7|TRBV19|.|.
TGTGCCAGTAGTATTGGGCAATCCTACGAGCAGTACTTC
CASSIGQSYEQYF
>TRBJ1-1|TRBV5-1|.|.
TGCGCCAGCAGCAGAGGGGGGAACACTGAAGCTTTCTTT
CASSRGGNTEAFF
>TRBJ1-2|TRBV6-5|.|.
TGTGCCAGCAGTTACTCGCGGTCCTATGGCTACACCTTC
CASSYSRSYGYTF
>TRBJ1-2|TRBV15|.|TRBD1
TGTGCCACCAGCACCAAACTCCGGGACAGGGATTTGTATGGCTACACCTTC
CATSTKLRDRDLYGYTF
>TRBJ2-7|TRBV28|.|TRBD1
TGTGCCAGCAGTTTGCAGGGACAGCGCTCCTACGAGCAGTACTTC
CASSLQGQRSYEQYF
>TRBJ2-3|TRBV7-9|.|TRBD1
TGTGCCAGCAGCTCCCTGACTCAAGGACAGGGGAAATACACAGATACGCAGTATTTT
CASSSLTQGQGKYTDTQYF
>TRBJ1-1|TRBV27|.|.
TGTGCCAGCAGTTGGGGGACTTTGCCGAACACTGAAGCTTTCTTT
CASSWGTLPNTEAFF
>TRBJ2-1|TRBV15|.|TRBD2
TGTGCCACCAGCAGGTTAGCGGGAGGGCCCGGTAATGAGCAGTTCTTC
CATSRLAGGPGNEQFF
>TRBJ2-7|TRBV28|.|.
TGTGCCAGCAGTTTAAGACTAGACACCTACGAGCAGTACTTC
CASSLRLDTYEQYF
>TRBJ2-7|TRBV14|.|TRBD1
TGTGCCAGCAGCCAAACGGACAGGGGGCCCTACGAGCAGTACTTC
CASSQTDRGPYEQYF
>TRBJ2-3|TRBV5-1|.|TRBD1
TGCGCCAGCAGCGCGGACGGGACAGGCACAGATACGCAGTATTTT
CASSADGTGTDTQYF
>TRBJ2-2|TRBV5-4|.|TRBD1
TGTGCCAGCAGCTGGGGACAGGGAGGGCTGTTTTTT
CASSWGQGGLFF
>TRBJ2-7|TRBV4-1|.|.
TGCGCCAGCAGCCAACCCGCCACAGGGAACTACGAGCAGTACTTC
CASSQPATGNYEQYF
>TRBJ1-5|TRBV19|.|.
TGTGCCAGTAGTATGGAGAGTTATAGCAATCAGCCCCAGCATTTT
CASSMESYSNQPQHF
>TRBJ2-1|TRBV29-1|.|.
TGCAGCCATACCGGGGATAGAGGGGGGAGGGAGGGTGAGCAGTTCTTC
CSHTGDRGGREGEQFF